Following are 7 T cell receptor beta chains from one sample sequenced in a study of blood T cell repertoires in COVID-19. This table comes from immunoSEQ multiplex PCR, and its TCRdb copy is limited to in-frame clones, with some not included. Of hundreds of thousands of clones detected, 85% to 90% appear once; the ten largest clones hold over 1%. The sequenced sample was peripheral blood. The receptors shown here come from a man between 65 and 85 years old with acute or convalescent COVID-19.

V and J are TRBV9 and TRBJ1-2; TRBD1 matches at 7 bases. This CDR3 comprises 13 residues. The trim removed 3 bases at V and 4 bases at J, leaving 3 bases unmatched. Germline V gives CDR1 SGDLS, CDR2 YYNGEE. CDR3 bases: TGTGCCAGCAGCGGGGGGGACAGCTATGGCTACACCTTC. Its translation is CASSGGDSYGYTF.

The chain carries TRBV5-1 and TRBJ1-4; 7 bases line up with TRBD1. Germline CDR1 SGHRS, CDR2 YFSETQ. The V and J ends lost 3 bases and 0 bases, in that order; junction bases with no gene match: 5. CDR3 size: 16 residues. DNA for the CDR3: TGCGCCAGCAGCTCTCTGACAGGGCCAACTAATGAAAAACTGTTTTTT. This codes for CASSSLTGPTNEKLFF.

The chain carries TRBV11-3 and TRBJ2-7; 11 bases line up with TRBD1. The CDR3 spans 16 residues. J lost 7 bases, V lost 2 bases, and 10 bases had no gene match. CDR1 SGHNT and CDR2 YENEEA come from the germline V gene. Here the CDR3 reads CASSLSGTGGIGEQYF. Written as DNA, the CDR3 is TGTGCCAGCAGCTTAAGCGGGACAGGGGGGATCGGGGAGCAGTACTTC.

The sample holds one count of this clone. The V call is TRBV5-1, the J call TRBJ2-3, with 7 nucleotides matching TRBD2. The junction had 5 bases not matched to a gene; V was cut back by 0 bases and J by 4 bases. CDR1 and CDR2 (germline): SGHRS, YFSETQ. The CDR3 covers 15 residues. Here the CDR3 DNA reads TGCGCCAGCAGCTTGGTTGCGGGGAGGGCAGATACGCAGTATTTT. It codes for CASSLVAGRADTQYF.

The chain links TRBV9 to TRBJ2-1, with 7 positions matching TRBD1. The V gene's germline CDR1 is SGDLS and CDR2 YYNGEE. The CDR3 is made up of 15 amino acids. Trimming removed 3 bases from V and 3 bases from J; junction bases left unmatched: 6. CDR3 nucleotides: TGTGCCAGCAGCGAGGGACAGTATTTCTACAATGAGCAGTTCTTC. Translating it yields CASSEGQYFYNEQFF.

This clone has more than one count but fewer than ten. This chain links TRBV4-1 with TRBJ1-6; 9 bases are a match to TRBD1. Losses at the gene ends were 0 bases for V and 10 bases for J; bases not matched to a gene: 7. This CDR3 has 16 amino acids. The germline CDR1 and CDR2 sequences are MGHRA and YSYEKL. The DNA for the CDR3 is TGCGCCAGCAGCCAAGATCCGGGGACAGGGCCCTCACCCCTCCACTTT. It is translated as CASSQDPGTGPSPLHF.

This clone appeared a single time. The chain is built from TRBV5-1 and TRBJ2-1, with TRBD2 matching 10 bases. This CDR3 has 16 amino acids. Germline trimming cut 0 bases from V and 7 bases from J; bases unmatched to any gene: 7. CDR1 is SGHRS and CDR2 is YFSETQ in the germline V gene. The CDR3, as DNA: TGCGCCAGCAGCTTGGGGCTAGCGGGAGTCTATAATGAGCAGTTCTTC. It is translated as CASSLGLAGVYNEQFF.